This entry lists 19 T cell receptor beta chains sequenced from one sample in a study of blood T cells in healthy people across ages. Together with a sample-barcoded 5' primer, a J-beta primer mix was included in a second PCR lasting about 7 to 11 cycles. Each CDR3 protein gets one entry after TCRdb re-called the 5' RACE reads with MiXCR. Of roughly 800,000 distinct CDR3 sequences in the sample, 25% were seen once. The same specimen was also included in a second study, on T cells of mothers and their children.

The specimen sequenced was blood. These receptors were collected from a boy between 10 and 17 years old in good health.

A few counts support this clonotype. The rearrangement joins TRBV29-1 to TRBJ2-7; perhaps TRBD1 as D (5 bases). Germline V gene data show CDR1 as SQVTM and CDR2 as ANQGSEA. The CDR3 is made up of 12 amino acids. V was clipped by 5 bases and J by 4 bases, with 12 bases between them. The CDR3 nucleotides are TGCAGCGTTCTTATAGCAGGGTACGAGCAGTACTTC. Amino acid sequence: CSVLIAGYEQYF.

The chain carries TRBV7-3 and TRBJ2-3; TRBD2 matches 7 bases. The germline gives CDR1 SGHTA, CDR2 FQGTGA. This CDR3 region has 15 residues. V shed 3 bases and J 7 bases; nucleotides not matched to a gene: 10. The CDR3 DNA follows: TGTGCCAGCAGCTTGGGAGCGGGAAAGGCAAATACGCAGTATTTT. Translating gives CASSLGAGKANTQYF.

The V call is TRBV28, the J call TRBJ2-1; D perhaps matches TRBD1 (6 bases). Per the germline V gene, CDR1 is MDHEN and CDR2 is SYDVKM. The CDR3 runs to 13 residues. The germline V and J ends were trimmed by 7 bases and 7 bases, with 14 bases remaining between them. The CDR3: CASNGDIVNEQFF. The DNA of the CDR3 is TGTGCCAGCAACGGGGACATAGTAAATGAGCAGTTCTTC.

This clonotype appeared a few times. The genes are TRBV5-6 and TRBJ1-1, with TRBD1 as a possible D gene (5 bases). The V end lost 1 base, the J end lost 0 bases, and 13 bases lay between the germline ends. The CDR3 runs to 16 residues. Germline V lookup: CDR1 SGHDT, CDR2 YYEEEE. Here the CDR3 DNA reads TGTGCCAGCAGCTTGTCTGCAGGGAACATGAACACTGAAGCTTTCTTT. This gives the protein CASSLSAGNMNTEAFF.

As DNA, the CDR3 is TGTGCCAGCAGCAGACAGGGGAGGTTGGATTCACCCCTCCACTTT. This gives the protein CASSRQGRLDSPLHF. This sequence joins TRBV6-5 and TRBJ1-6; 8 bases line up with TRBD1. The junction had 9 bases not matched to a gene; V was cut back by 6 bases and J by 8 bases. This CDR3 contains 15 residues. CDR1 and CDR2 from the germline V gene are MNHEY and SVGAGI.

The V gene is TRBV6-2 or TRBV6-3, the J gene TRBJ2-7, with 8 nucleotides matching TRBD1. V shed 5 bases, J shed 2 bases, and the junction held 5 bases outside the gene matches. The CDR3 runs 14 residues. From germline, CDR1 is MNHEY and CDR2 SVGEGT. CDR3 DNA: TGTGCCAGCAGTCGGACAGGGTCCCCCTACGAGCAGTACTTC. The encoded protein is CASSRTGSPYEQYF.

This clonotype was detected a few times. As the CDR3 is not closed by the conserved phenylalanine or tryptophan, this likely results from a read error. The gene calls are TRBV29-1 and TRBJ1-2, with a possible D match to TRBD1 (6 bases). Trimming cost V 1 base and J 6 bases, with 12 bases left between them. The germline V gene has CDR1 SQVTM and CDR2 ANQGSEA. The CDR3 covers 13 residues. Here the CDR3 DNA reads TGCAGCGTTGAAGTCTGGACAGAGAATGGCTACACCCTC. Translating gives CSVEVWTENGYTL.

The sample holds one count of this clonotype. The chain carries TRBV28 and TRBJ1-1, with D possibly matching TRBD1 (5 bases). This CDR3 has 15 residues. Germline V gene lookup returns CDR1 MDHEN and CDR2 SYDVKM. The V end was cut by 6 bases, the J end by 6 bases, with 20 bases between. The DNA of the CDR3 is TGTGCCAGCAGGGCTGGAGGGGCCGACCTCGCTGAAGCTTTCTTT. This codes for CASRAGGADLAEAFF.

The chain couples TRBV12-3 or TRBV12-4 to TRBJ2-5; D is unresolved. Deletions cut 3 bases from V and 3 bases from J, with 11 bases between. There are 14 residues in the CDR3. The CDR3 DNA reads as TGTGCCAGCAGTTTGACACGGATGAAAGAGACCCAGTACTTC. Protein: CASSLTRMKETQYF.

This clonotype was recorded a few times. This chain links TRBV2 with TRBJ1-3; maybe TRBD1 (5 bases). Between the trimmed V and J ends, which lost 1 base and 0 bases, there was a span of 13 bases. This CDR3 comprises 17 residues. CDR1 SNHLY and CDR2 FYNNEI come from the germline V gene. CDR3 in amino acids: CASSEVGGFSSGNTIYF. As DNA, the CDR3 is TGTGCCAGCAGTGAAGTGGGGGGGTTCTCCTCTGGAAACACCATATATTTT.

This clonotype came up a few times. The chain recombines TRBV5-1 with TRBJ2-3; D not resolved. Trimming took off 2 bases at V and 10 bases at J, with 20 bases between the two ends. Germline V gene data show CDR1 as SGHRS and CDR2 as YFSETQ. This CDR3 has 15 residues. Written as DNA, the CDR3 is TGCGCCAGCAGCTTTGAGGTCGGCCTCGGTGGGGCGCAGTATTTT. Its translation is CASSFEVGLGGAQYF.

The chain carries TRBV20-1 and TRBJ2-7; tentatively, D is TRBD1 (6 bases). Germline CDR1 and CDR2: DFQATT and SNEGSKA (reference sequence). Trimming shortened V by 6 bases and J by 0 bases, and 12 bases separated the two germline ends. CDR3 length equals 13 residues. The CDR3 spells CSAISDSSYEQYF. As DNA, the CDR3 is TGCAGTGCCATTTCGGACAGCTCCTACGAGCAGTACTTC.

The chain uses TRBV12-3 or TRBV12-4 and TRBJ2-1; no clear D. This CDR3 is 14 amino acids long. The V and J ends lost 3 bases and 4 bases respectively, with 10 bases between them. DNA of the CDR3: TGTGCCAGCAGTTTCGGGCAGGTTTACAATGAGCAGTTCTTC. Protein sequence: CASSFGQVYNEQFF.

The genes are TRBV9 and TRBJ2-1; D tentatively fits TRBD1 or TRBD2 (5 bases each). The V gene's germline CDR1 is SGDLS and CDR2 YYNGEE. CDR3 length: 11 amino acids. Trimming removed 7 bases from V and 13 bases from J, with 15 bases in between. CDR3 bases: TGTGCCAGCGGAGATTACGGGACCCAGTTCTTC. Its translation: CASGDYGTQFF. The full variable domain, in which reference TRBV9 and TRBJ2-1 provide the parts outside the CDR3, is DSGVTQTPKHLITATGQRVTLRCSPRSGDLSVYWYQQSLDQGLQFLIQYYNGEERAKGNILERFSAQQFPDLHSELNLSSLELGDSALYFCASGDYGTQFFGPGTRLTVL.

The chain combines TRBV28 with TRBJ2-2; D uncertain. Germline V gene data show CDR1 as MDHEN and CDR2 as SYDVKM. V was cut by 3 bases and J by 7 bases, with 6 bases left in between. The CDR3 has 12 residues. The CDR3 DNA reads TGTGCCAGCAGTTTCCCCGTCGGGGAGCTGTTTTTT. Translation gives CASSFPVGELFF.

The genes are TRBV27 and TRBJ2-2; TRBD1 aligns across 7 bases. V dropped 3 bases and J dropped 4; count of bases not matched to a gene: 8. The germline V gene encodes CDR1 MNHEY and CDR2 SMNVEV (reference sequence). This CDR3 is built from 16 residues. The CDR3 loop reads CASSFEGAFSTGELFF. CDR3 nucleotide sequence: TGTGCCAGCAGTTTTGAGGGGGCTTTCAGCACCGGGGAGCTGTTTTTT.

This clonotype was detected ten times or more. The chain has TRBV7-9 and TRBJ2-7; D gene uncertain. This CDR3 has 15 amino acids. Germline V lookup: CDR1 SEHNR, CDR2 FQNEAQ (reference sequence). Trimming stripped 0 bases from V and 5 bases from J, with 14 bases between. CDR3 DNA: TGTGCCAGCAGCTTAGCGGCTGCTCTGCTGGACGAGCAGTACTTC. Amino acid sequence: CASSLAAALLDEQYF. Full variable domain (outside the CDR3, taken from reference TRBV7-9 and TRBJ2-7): DTGVSQNPRHKITKRGQNVTFRCDPISEHNRLYWYRQTLGQGPEFLTYFQNEAQLEKSRLLSDRFSAERPKGSFSTLEIQRTEQGDSAMYLCASSLAAALLDEQYFGPGTRLTVT.

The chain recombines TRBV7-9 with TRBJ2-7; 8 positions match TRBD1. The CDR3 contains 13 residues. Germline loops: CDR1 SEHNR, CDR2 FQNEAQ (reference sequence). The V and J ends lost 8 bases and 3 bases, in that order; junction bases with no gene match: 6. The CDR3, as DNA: TGTGCCAGCGCCTACGGGACAGGCTACGAGCAGTACTTC. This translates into CASAYGTGYEQYF.

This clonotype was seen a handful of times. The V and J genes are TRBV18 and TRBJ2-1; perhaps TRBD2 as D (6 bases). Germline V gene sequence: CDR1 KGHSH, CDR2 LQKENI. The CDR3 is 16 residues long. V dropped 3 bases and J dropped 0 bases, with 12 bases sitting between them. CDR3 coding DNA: TGTGCCAGCTCACCTAGCGGAAGCAGCTCCTACAATGAGCAGTTCTTC. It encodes CASSPSGSSSYNEQFF.